This T cell receptor (beta chain) was captured by sequencing in a study of OX40 agonist ivuxolimab in advanced cancers. The germline CDR1 and CDR2 sequences are SGHRS and YFSETQ. V lost 5 bases and J lost 6; bases outside the gene matches: 4. CDR3 length equals 13 residues. Measured with immunoSEQ multiplex PCR; TCRdb has only the in-frame clones, and not every one. Of under 40,000 clones listed, 65% to 75% are singletons. A word on this clone: The antigen remains unidentified.

Study results and caveats: On average, a greater number of expanded clones characterised CD8+ T cells relative to CD4+.

The sample here was CD4+ or CD8+ T cells sorted from blood, taken in a trial of the OX40 agonist ivuxolimab. The sequence came from an adult with an advanced solid tumor such as melanoma, head and neck, liver or kidney cancer. This sequence joins TRBV5-1 and TRBJ2-3, with 9 bases that match TRBD2. CDR3: CASRGGGADTQYF. CDR3 bases: TGCGCCAGCAGGGGCGGGGGGGCGGATACGCAGTATTTT.